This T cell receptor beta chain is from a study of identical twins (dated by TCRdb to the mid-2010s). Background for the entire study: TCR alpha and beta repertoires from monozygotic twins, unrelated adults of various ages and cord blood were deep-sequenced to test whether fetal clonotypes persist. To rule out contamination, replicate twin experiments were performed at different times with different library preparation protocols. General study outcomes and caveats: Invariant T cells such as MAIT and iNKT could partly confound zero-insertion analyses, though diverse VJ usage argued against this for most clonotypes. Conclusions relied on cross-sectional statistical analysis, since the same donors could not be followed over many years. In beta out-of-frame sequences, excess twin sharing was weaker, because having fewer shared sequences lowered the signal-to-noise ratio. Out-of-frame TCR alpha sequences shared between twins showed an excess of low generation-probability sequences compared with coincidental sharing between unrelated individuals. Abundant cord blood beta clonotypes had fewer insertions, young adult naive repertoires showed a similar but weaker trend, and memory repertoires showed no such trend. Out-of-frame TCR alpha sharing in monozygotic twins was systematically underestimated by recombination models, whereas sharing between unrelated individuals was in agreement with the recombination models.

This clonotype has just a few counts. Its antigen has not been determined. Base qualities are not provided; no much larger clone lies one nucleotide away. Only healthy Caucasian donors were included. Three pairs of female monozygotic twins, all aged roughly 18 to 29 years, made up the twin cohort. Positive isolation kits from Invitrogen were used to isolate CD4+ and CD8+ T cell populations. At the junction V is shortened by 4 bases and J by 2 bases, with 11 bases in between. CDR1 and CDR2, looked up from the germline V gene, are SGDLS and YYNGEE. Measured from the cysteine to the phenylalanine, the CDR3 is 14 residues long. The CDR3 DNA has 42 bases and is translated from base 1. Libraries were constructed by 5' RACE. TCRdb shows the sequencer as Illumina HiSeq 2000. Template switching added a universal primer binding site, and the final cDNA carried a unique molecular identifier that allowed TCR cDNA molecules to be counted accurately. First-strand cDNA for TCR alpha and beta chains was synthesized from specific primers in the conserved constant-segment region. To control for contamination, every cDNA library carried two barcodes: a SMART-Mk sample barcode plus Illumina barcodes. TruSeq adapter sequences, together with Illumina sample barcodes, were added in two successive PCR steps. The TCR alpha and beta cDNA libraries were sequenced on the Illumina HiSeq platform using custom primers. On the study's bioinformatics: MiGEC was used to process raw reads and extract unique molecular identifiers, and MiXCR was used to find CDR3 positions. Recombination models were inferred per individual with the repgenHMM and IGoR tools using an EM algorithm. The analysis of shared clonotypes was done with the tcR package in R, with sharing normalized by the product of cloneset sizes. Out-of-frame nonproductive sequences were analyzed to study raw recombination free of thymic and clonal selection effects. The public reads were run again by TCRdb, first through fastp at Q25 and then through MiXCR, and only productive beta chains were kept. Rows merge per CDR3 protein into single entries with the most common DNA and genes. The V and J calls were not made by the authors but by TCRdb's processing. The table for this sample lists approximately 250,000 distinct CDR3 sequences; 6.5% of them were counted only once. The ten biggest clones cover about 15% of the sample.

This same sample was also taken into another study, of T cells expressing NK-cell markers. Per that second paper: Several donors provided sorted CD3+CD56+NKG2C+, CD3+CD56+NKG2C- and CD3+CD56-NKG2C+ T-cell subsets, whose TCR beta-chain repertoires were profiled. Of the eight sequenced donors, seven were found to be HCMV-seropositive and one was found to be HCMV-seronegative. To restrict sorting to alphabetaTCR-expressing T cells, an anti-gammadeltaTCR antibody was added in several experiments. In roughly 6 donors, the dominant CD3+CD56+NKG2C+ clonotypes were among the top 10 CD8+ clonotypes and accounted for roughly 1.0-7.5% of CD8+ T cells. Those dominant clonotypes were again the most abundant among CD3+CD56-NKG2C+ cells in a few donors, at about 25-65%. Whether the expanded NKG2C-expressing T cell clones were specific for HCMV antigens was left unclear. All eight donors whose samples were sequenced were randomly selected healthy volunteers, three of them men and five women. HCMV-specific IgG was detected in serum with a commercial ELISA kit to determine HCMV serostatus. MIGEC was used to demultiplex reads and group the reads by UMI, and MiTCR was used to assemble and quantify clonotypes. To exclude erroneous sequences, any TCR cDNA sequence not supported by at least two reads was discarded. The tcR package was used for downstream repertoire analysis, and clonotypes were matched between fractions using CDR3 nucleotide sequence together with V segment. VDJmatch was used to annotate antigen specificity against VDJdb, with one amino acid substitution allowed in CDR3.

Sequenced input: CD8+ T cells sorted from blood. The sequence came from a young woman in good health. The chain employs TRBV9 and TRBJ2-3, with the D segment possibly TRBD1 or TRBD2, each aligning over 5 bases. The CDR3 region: CASSPRGSTDTQYF. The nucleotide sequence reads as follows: TGTGCCAGCAGCCCACGGGGCTCCACAGATACGCAGTATTTT.